The entry that follows covers one TCR beta chain sequence. Trimming left V 7 bases short and J 4 bases short, with 17 bases between. The CDR3 has 15 amino acids. In germline, CDR1 is MNHEY, CDR2 SVGAGI. Some clones are missing from TCRdb's copy, which holds only in-frame ones; the method was immunoSEQ multiplex PCR. The sample lists fewer than 85,000 clones; roughly 82% were seen once. This entry is derived from a study of glioma-infiltrating T cells after dendritic cell vaccination. The receptor's source is a human donor with glioblastoma. This specimen was blood, taken before dendritic cell vaccination. The chain is built from TRBV6-5 and TRBJ1-5; D is possibly TRBD1 (6 bases). In nucleotides, the CDR3 is TGTGCCAGCATGAAAAGCGGACAGATAAATCAGCCCCAGCATTTT. It yields the protein CASMKSGQINQPQHF.